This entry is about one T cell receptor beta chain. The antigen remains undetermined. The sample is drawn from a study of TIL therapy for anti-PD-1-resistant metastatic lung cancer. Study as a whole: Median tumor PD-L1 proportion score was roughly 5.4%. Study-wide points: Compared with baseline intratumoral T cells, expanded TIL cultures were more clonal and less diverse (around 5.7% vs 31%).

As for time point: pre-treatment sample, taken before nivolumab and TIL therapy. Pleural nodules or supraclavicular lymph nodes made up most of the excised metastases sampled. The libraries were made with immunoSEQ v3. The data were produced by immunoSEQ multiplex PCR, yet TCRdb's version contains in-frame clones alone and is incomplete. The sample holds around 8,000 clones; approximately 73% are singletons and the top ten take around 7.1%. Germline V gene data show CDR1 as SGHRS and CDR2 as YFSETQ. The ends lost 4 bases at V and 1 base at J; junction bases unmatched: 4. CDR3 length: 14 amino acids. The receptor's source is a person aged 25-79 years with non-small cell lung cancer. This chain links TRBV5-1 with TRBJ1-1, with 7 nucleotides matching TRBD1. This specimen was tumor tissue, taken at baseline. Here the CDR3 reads CASSGGTANTEAFF. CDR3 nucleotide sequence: TGCGCCAGCAGCGGGGGGACAGCGAACACTGAAGCTTTCTTT.